This T cell receptor (beta chain) was recorded in a study of blood T cell repertoires in COVID-19. CDR1 and CDR2 (germline): MGHRA, YSYEKL. The CDR3 sequence is 16 residues long. V was clipped by 0 bases and J by 5 bases; unmatched bases: 9. Profiled with immunoSEQ multiplex PCR; TCRdb holds only in-frame clones, not every one. The sample records 200,000 to 250,000 clones, roughly 84% being singletons. The rearrangement links TRBV4-1 to TRBJ1-1, with 7 positions matching TRBD1. This TCR came from a man over 45 with COVID-19, enrolled during active disease. Input material: peripheral blood. CDR3 coding DNA: TGCGCCAGCAGCCAAGATCAGAGACAGGGAGAGACTGAAGCTTTCTTT. This sequence encodes CASSQDQRQGETEAFF.